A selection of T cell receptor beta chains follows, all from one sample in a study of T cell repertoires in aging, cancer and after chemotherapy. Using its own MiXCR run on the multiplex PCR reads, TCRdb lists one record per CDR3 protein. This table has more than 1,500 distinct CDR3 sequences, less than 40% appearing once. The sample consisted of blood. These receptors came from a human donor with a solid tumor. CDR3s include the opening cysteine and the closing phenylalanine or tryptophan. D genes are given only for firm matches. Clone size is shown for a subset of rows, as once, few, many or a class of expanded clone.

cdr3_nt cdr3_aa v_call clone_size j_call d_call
TGTGCCAGCAGCTCTACAGGGGGTAGCACAGATACGCAGTATTTT CASSSTGGSTDTQYF TRBV7-3 once TRBJ2-3 TRBD1
TGTGCCAGCGGACCCTCAGGGGGGAATTCACCCCTCCACTTT CASGPSGGNSPLHF TRBV6-1 - TRBJ1-6 TRBD1
TGTGCCAGCAGCTCCGGTACGAGGACCTCCTATGGCTACACCTTC CASSSGTRTSYGYTF TRBV7-2 large TRBJ1-2 -
TGTGCCAGCAGCCAAGAGAACAGGGGCTACAATGAGCAGTTCTTC CASSQENRGYNEQFF TRBV4-2 - TRBJ2-1 TRBD1
TGTGCCAGCAGCTTAGCAAAACGAGAGCAGTTCTTC CASSLAKREQFF TRBV7-6 once TRBJ2-1 -
TGTGCCAGCAGTGTACTAGCAACCCAACCCTACGAGCAGTACTTC CASSVLATQPYEQYF TRBV28 - TRBJ2-7 -
TGTGCCAGTAGTATCGGGTTCAACTACACCTTC CASSIGFNYTF TRBV19 large TRBJ1-2 -
TGTGCCAGCAGCATTGCCCCTTACTACGAGCAGTACTTC CASSIAPYYEQYF TRBV27 - TRBJ2-7 -
TGTGCCAGCAGCCCCCCCGGTAAAGAGACCCAGTACTTC CASSPPGKETQYF TRBV7-9 - TRBJ2-5 -
TGTGCCAGCGGGCCTTTGACTAGCTACGAGCAGTACTTC CASGPLTSYEQYF TRBV6-2/TRBV6-3 - TRBJ2-7 -
TGTGCCAGCAGCTTTCGCGCCGATCAGCCCCAGCATTTT CASSFRADQPQHF TRBV5-5 once TRBJ1-5 -